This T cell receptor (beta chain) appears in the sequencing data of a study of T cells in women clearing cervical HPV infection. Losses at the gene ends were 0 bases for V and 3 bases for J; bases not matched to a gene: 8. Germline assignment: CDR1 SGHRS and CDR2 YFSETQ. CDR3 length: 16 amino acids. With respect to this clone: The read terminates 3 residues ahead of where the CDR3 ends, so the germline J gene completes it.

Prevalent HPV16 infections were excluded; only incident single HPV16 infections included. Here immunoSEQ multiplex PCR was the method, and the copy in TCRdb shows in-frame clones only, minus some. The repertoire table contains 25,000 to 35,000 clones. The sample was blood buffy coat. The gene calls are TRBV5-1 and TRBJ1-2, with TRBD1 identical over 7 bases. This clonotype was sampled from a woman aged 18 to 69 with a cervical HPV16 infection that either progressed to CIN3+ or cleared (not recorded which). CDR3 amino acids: CASSLGDRILDYGYTF. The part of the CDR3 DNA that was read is TGCGCCAGCAGCTTGGGGGACAGAATCCTGGACTATGGC.